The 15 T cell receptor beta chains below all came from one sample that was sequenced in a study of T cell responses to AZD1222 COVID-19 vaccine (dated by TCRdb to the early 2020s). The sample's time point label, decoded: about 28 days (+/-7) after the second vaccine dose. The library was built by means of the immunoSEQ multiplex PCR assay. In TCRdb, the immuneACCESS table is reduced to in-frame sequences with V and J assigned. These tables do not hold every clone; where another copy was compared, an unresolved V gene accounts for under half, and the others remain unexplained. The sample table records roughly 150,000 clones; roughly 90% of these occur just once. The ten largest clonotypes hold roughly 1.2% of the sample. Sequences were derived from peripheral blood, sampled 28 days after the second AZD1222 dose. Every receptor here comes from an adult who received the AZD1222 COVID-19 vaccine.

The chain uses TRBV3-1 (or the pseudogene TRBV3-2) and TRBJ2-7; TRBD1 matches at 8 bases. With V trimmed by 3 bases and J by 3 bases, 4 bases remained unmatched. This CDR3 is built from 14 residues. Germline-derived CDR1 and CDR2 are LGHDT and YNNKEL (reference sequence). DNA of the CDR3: TGTGCCAGCAGCCACCTAGGGACAGGCTACGAGCAGTACTTC. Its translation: CASSHLGTGYEQYF.

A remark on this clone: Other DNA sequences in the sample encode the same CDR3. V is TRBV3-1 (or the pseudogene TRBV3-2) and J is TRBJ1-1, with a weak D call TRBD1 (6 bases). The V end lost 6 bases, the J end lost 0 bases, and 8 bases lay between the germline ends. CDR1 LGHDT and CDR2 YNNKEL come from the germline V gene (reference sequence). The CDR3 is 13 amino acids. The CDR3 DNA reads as TGTGCCAGCAGGGGACAAATGAACACTGAAGCTTTCTTT. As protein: CASRGQMNTEAFF.

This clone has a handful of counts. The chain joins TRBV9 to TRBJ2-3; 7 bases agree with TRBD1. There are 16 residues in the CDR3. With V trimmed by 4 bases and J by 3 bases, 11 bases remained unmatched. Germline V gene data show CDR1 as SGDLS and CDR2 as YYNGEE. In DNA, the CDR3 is TGTGCCAGCAGCTTTAGACAGGGTAGTGATACAGATACGCAGTATTTT. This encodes CASSFRQGSDTDTQYF.

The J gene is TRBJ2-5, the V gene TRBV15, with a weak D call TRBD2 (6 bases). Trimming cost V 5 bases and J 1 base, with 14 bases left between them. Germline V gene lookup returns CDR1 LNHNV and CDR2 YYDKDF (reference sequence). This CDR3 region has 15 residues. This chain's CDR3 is CATSPLTGLQETQYF. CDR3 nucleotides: TGTGCCACCAGCCCGCTAACGGGACTCCAAGAGACCCAGTACTTC.

The CDR3 DNA reads as TGTGCCAGCAGTTCACGCTATCAAGAGACCCAGTACTTC. It translates to CASSSRYQETQYF. This rearrangement joins TRBV27 to TRBJ2-5, with no clear D. The germline V and J ends were trimmed by 4 bases and 2 bases, with 8 bases remaining between them. This CDR3 has 13 residues. Germline CDR1 reads MNHEY; CDR2 reads SMNVEV (reference sequence).

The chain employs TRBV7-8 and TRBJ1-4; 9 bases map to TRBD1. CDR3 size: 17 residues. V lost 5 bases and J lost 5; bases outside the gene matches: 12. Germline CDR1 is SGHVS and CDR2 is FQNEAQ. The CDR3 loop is CASSIRSRQGVNEKLFF. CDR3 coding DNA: TGTGCCAGCAGCATCAGATCTCGACAGGGGGTAAATGAAAAACTGTTTTTT.

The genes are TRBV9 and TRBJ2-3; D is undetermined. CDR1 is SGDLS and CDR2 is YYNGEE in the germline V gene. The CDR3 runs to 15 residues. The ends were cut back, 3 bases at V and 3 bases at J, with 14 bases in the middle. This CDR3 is CASSAAGSPTDTQYF. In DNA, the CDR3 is TGTGCCAGCAGCGCCGCAGGTTCTCCTACAGATACGCAGTATTTT.

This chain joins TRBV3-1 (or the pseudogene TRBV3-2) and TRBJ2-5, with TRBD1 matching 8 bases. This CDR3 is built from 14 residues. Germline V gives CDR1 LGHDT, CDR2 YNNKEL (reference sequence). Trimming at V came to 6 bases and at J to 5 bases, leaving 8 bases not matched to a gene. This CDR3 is CASSHRGVRETQYF. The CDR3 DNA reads TGTGCCAGCAGTCACAGGGGGGTGCGGGAGACCCAGTACTTC.

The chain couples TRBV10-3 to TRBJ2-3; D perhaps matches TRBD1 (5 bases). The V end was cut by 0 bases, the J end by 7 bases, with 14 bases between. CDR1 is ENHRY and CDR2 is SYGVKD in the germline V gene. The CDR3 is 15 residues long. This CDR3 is CAISESMGQAYTQYF. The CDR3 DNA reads TGTGCCATCAGTGAGTCTATGGGGCAGGCATATACGCAGTATTTT.

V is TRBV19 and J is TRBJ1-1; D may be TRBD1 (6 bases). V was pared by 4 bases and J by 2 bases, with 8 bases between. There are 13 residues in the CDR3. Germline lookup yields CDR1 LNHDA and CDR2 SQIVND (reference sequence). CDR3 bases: TGTGCCAGTAGTAAGGACAGCAACACTGAAGCTTTCTTT. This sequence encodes CASSKDSNTEAFF.

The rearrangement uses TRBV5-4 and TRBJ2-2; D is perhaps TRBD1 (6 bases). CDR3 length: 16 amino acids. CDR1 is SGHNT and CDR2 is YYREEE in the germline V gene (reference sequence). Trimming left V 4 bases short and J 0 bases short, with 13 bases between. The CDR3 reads CASSNAGAPNTGELFF. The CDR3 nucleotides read TGTGCCAGCAGCAACGCAGGGGCCCCGAACACCGGGGAGCTGTTTTTT.

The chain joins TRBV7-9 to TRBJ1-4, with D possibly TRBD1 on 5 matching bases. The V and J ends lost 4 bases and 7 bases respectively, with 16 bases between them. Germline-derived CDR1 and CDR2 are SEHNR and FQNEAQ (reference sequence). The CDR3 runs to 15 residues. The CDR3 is CASSYLDWGFEKLFF. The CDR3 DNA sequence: TGTGCCAGCAGCTATCTGGACTGGGGGTTTGAAAAACTGTTTTTT.

CDR3 protein: CASSQEARAGGEKETQYF. The CDR3 region has the DNA TGCGCCAGCAGCCAAGAAGCCCGGGCGGGAGGGGAGAAAGAGACCCAGTACTTC. V gene TRBV4-1 combines with J gene TRBJ2-5; 9 positions match TRBD2. The CDR3 has 18 amino acids. Unmatched junction bases numbered 11, after V lost 0 bases and J lost 3 bases. Germline CDR1 MGHRA, CDR2 YSYEKL.

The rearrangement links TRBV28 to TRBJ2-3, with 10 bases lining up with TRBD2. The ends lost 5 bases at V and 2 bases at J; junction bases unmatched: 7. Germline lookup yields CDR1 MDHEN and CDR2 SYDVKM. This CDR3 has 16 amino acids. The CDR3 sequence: CASSPTGTSDTDTQYF. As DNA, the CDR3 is TGTGCCAGCAGTCCGACCGGGACTAGCGACACAGATACGCAGTATTTT.

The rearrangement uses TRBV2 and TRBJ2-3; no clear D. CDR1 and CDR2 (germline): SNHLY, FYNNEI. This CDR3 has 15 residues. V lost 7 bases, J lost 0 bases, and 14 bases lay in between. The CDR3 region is CASTPLSLSTDTQYF. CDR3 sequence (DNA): TGTGCCAGCACCCCTCTCTCGTTAAGCACAGATACGCAGTATTTT.